This T cell receptor beta chain derives from a study of regulatory T cells in long-lasting Graves disease. This clonotype was recorded many times. Its antigen is as yet unknown. CDR3 length: 15 amino acids. Germline V gene sequence: CDR1 DFQATT, CDR2 SNEGSKA (reference sequence). V was clipped by 6 bases and J by 6 bases; unmatched bases: 14. Indicated time point: newly diagnosed GD, antithyroid drugs for less than 3 months. PBMCs provided the RNA from which the TCR library was made. The patient group derived from an endocrinology department in Xi'an, China. The TCR beta library used iRepertoire HTBI primers with Arm-PCR amplification of CDR3. Per the authors' pipeline: Identification yielded 55 to 75 TRBV and 13 to 15 TRBJ segments across samples. From the multiplex PCR reads, TCRdb called clonotypes with MiXCR, one entry per CDR3 protein. TCRdb's processing, not the authors', yielded these V and J calls. The sample holds 350,000 to 450,000 distinct CDR3 sequences; around 17% are singletons and the top ten take about 27%.

The study, taken as a whole, reports: Persistent disease preferred TRBV28, TRBJ1-2 and TRBJ2-5; new disease, TRBV20-1 and TRBJ2-1.

These data also featured in a second study, about T cells in Graves' hyperthyroidism and ophthalmopathy.

The sequenced sample was peripheral blood mononuclear cells (PBMCs), obtained at new diagnosis, from a patient treated with antithyroid drugs. The chain recombines TRBV20-1 with TRBJ2-7; 10 bases match TRBD2. The sequence derives from a middle-aged man with Graves disease. This chain's CDR3 is CSANVAAGGPSEQYF. For the CDR3, the DNA is TGCAGTGCCAACGTTGCAGCGGGGGGGCCCTCCGAGCAGTACTTC.